The T cell receptor (beta chain) described here comes from a study of control samples from healthy donors and cancer patients. TCRdb keeps only in-frame clones here, not all; method: immunoSEQ multiplex PCR. This table has approximately 120,000 clones, over 75% appearing once. CDR1 is SNHLY, CDR2 FYNNEI, per germline. This CDR3 region has 12 residues. V lost 8 bases and J 4 bases, leaving 11 bases between the germline ends. Sequencing used blood. The receptor was derived from a man between 35 and 55 years old in good health. The rearrangement uses TRBV2 and TRBJ2-5, with D uncertain. CDR3: CASSLSTETQYF. The CDR3 DNA follows: TGTGCCAGCTCCCTTAGCACAGAGACCCAGTACTTC.